This TCR beta chain was captured in a study of blood T cell repertoires in COVID-19. Study details: From the United States, Italy and Spain came samples of acute and convalescent COVID-19.

Per the original methods: Reference gene primers were amplified, and this amplification served to estimate nucleated cell counts. Here immunoSEQ multiplex PCR was the method, and the copy in TCRdb shows in-frame clones only, minus some. The V and J calls and clone size come from that table; D and trimming were worked out from the DNA. The sample includes 200,000 to 250,000 clones, around 90% of them seen just once. This receptor was identified in a man aged 55 to 70 who had recovered from COVID-19. Input material: peripheral blood.

In DNA form, the CDR3 reads TGTGCCAGTAGTATAACCGGGACAGATCTCAATCAGCCCCAGCATTTT. It is translated as CASSITGTDLNQPQHF. This rearrangement joins TRBV19 to TRBJ1-5; 7 bases are a match to TRBD1. Germline V lookup: CDR1 LNHDA, CDR2 SQIVND (reference sequence). The CDR3 contains 16 residues. With V trimmed by 2 bases and J by 3 bases, 7 bases remained unmatched.